Shown below are 16 T cell receptor beta chains from a single sample sequenced in a study of T cell changes during pregnancy in multiple sclerosis. Sequencing used immunoSEQ multiplex PCR; TCRdb keeps in-frame clones, though not all of them. The table records tens of thousands of clones, roughly 92% of them present only once. Sample: CD4+ T cells from peripheral blood mononuclear cells, taken in the second trimester of pregnancy. The receptors stem from a female donor with multiple sclerosis, enrolled in a pregnancy study.

The V and J genes are TRBV7-3 and TRBJ2-1; tentative D call: TRBD1 (6 bases). V lost 2 bases, J lost 3 bases, and 8 bases lay in between. This CDR3 region has 14 residues. In germline, CDR1 is SGHTA, CDR2 FQGTGA. This CDR3 reads CASSLGTNYNEQFF. DNA for the CDR3: TGTGCCAGCAGCTTAGGGACAAACTACAATGAGCAGTTCTTC. The variable domain in full, completed from reference TRBV7-3 and TRBJ2-1, reads GAGVSQTPSNKVTEKGKYVELRCDPISGHTALYWYRQSLGQGPEFLIYFQGTGAADDSGLPNDRFFAVRPEGSVSTLKIQRTERGDSAVYLCASSLGTNYNEQFFGPGTRLTVL.

This clone is a singleton in its sample. The chain links TRBV7-8 to TRBJ1-1; 7 bases are a match to TRBD1. The CDR3 loop spans 15 amino acids. From germline, CDR1 is SGHVS and CDR2 FQNEAQ. The V gene end was trimmed by 5 bases and the J gene end by 5 bases; junction bases not matched to a gene: 11. Written as DNA, the CDR3 is TGTGCCAGCAGCCCCGACAGGGCCCTAGGGACTGAAGCTTTCTTT. Amino acids: CASSPDRALGTEAFF. Looking up the rest from reference TRBV7-8 and TRBJ1-1 gives the full variable domain: GAGVSQSPRYKVAKRGQDVALRCDPISGHVSLFWYQQALGQGPEFLTYFQNEAQLDKSGLPSDRFFAERPEGSVSTLKIQRTQQEDSAVYLCASSPDRALGTEAFFGQGTRLTVV.

The gene calls are TRBV7-2 and TRBJ1-2; 7 bases align to TRBD1. This CDR3 spans 15 amino acids. Germline lookup yields CDR1 SGHTA and CDR2 FQGNSA. With 3 bases clipped from V and 1 base from J, the junction kept 5 bases outside the gene matches. The CDR3 loop reads CASSFGTANNYGYTF. CDR3 DNA: TGTGCCAGCAGCTTCGGGACAGCTAATAACTATGGCTACACCTTC. The full variable domain, completed using reference TRBV7-2 and TRBJ1-2, is GAGVSQSPSNKVTEKGKDVELRCDPISGHTALYWYRQSLGQGLEFLIYFQGNSAPDKSGLPSDRFSAERTGGSVSTLTIQRTQQEDSAVYLCASSFGTANNYGYTFGSGTRLTVV.

In the case of this clone: One end of the junction fails to match germline, which may point to a read error. V and J are TRBV7-7 and TRBJ2-3; 9 positions agree with TRBD1. The CDR3 totals 15 residues. CDR1 is SSHAT, CDR2 FNYEAQ, per germline (reference sequence). The CDR3 DNA reads TGTGCTAGCAGCTTAGGGACAGGGACCGCAAATACGCAGTATTTT. Residues: CASSLGTGTANTQYF. The variable domain in full, with the rest retrieved from reference TRBV7-7 and TRBJ2-3, is GAGVSQSPRYKVTKRGQDVTLRCDPISSHATLYWYQQALGQGPEFLTYFNYEAQPDKSGLPSDRFSAERPEGSISTLTIQRTEQRDSAMYRCASSLGTGTANTQYFGPGTRLTVL.

V and J are TRBV2 and TRBJ2-5, with 13 positions matching TRBD2. Germline CDR1 SNHLY, CDR2 FYNNEI. V dropped 5 bases and J dropped 2; count of bases not matched to a gene: 11. CDR3 length: 18 amino acids. CDR3 nucleotide sequence: TGTGCCAGCAGTAACCCCTGGACTAGCGGGGGATTACAAGAGACCCAGTACTTC. This encodes CASSNPWTSGGLQETQYF.

The genes are TRBV30 and TRBJ1-2; 9 bases map to TRBD1. Germline V gene sequence: CDR1 GTSNPN, CDR2 SVGIG (reference sequence). This CDR3 region has 12 residues. V shed 8 bases and J 7 bases; nucleotides not matched to a gene: 8. The DNA of the CDR3 is TGTGCCAGCCGGGACAGGGCGTTTGGCTACACCTTC. Its protein product is CASRDRAFGYTF.

The CDR3 loop is CASSSFGGVQFF. The CDR3 DNA follows: TGTGCCAGCAGCTCCTTTGGGGGGGTGCAGTTCTTC. The rearrangement uses TRBV7-2 and TRBJ2-1, with 7 bases aligning to TRBD2. The CDR3 is made up of 12 amino acids. Trimming at V came to 4 bases and at J to 12 bases, leaving 6 bases not matched to a gene. Per germline, CDR1 SGHTA and CDR2 FQGNSA.

This chain connects TRBV27 to TRBJ2-7; D gene unclear. CDR1 MNHEY and CDR2 SMNVEV come from the germline V gene (reference sequence). The CDR3 covers 14 residues. Deletions cut 6 bases from V and 0 bases from J, with 12 bases between. Here the CDR3 DNA reads TGTGCCAGCAGGGTAGATTCCCTCTCCTACGAGCAGTACTTC. Protein product: CASRVDSLSYEQYF.

The chain carries TRBV6-1 and TRBJ1-4; no clear D gene. Per germline, CDR1 MNHNS and CDR2 SASEGT. The CDR3 has 16 residues. With 3 bases removed from V and 5 bases from J, the gap between germline ends came to 16 bases. CDR3 amino acids: CASSDRARVFNEKLFF. The CDR3 coding sequence is TGTGCCAGCAGTGATCGAGCGAGAGTGTTCAATGAAAAACTGTTTTTT.

Only one count was recorded for this clone. J is TRBJ2-5 and V is TRBV7-9; 8 nucleotides line up with TRBD1. CDR1 and CDR2 (germline): SEHNR, FQNEAQ (reference sequence). J was trimmed by 4 bases and V by 5 bases; bases with no gene match: 6. The CDR3 extends over 14 amino acids. CDR3 residues: CASSRGQGGETQYF. The CDR3 bases are TGTGCCAGCAGCCGCGGACAGGGAGGAGAGACCCAGTACTTC.

This chain connects TRBV15 to TRBJ2-3; 8 nucleotides align to TRBD1. V lost 8 bases, J lost 6 bases, and 10 bases stayed unmatched. The CDR3 extends over 14 amino acids. Germline values: CDR1 LNHNV, CDR2 YYDKDF (reference sequence). CDR3 DNA: TGTGCCACCCTGGAGACAGGGGCGCGTGATACGCAGTATTTT. Its protein is CATLETGARDTQYF.

This chain links TRBV23-1 with TRBJ1-2; D call uncertain. TRBV23-1 is an ORF for which the function is uncertain. The CDR3 length is 18 residues. V was clipped by 3 bases and J by 5 bases, with 25 bases between them. CDR3 sequence: CASSQEAREASLLYGYTF. The CDR3 DNA reads as TGCGCCAGCAGTCAGGAAGCCCGGGAGGCCTCTCTCTTGTATGGCTACACCTTC.

The V and J genes are TRBV5-4 and TRBJ2-7; D call uncertain. Trimming removed 2 bases at V and 0 bases at J, with 3 bases between. The germline CDR1 and CDR2 sequences are SGHNT and YYREEE (reference sequence). This CDR3 contains 12 residues. The CDR3 protein is CASSFLSYEQYF. The CDR3, as DNA: TGTGCCAGCAGCTTCCTCTCCTACGAGCAGTACTTC.

This chain links TRBV7-8 with TRBJ1-6; TRBD1 matches 7 bases. The CDR3 is made up of 15 amino acids. The germline V gene has CDR1 SGHVS and CDR2 FQNEAQ. V gave up 6 bases and J gave up 7 bases; unmatched junction bases: 9. CDR3 in amino acids: CASSLLTGLNSPLHF. CDR3 DNA sequence: TGTGCCAGCAGTTTACTGACAGGGTTGAATTCACCCCTCCACTTT.

The chain couples TRBV30 to TRBJ2-5, with D perhaps TRBD2 (6 bases). The germline V and J ends were trimmed by 5 bases and 5 bases, with 18 bases remaining between them. Germline assignment: CDR1 GTSNPN and CDR2 SVGIG (reference sequence). There are 14 residues in the CDR3. CDR3 DNA: TGTGCCTGGGTTGGGACTGGCAGGTTTGAGACCCAGTACTTC. Translating it yields CAWVGTGRFETQYF.

The gene calls are TRBV19 and TRBJ2-6; 8 bases match TRBD1. This CDR3 spans 19 amino acids. Germline V CDR1 and CDR2: LNHDA, SQIVND (reference sequence). The junction had 12 bases not matched to a gene; V was cut back by 5 bases and J by 0 bases. DNA for the CDR3: TGTGCCAGTAGTCTCCAAACAGGGGGATCCTACTCTGGGGCCAACGTCCTGACTTTC. Encoded protein: CASSLQTGGSYSGANVLTF.